The source of this TCR beta chain is a study of CXCR3-negative and CXCR3-positive naive CD8 T cells. The TRB cDNA libraries were prepared by 5' RACE with UMI labels. Following a re-call of the 5' RACE reads, TCRdb has one entry per CDR3 protein and lacks DNA. Its listing shows some 130,000 distinct CDR3 sequences. The germline V gene encodes CDR1 LGHNA and CDR2 YSLEER. The CDR3 has 15 amino acids. The receptor was isolated from a human donor in good health. Some clones in this sample may be carry-over from other donors' samples. The chain recombines TRBV4-3 with TRBJ2-7. Sequencing was carried out using naive CXCR3- CD8+ T cells from blood. This sample's subset: CD45RO-CCR7+CD27+CD95- naive CD8+ T cells lacking CXCR3 (TNR3-). The CDR3 is CASSQDTAGTYEQYF.